This T cell receptor (beta chain) was sequenced for a study of cytomegalovirus exposure and HLA in healthy donors (dated 2017 in TCRdb). For the wider study: An earlier analysis of about 530 of the donors reported approximately 300 Gb of sequence data and roughly 120 million unique TCR beta sequences obtained from 180 million or so T cells. Roughly 290 gigabases of sequencing data and 75 million to 85 million unique TCR sequences made up an early release that covered 640 HLA-typed donors. The genetic ancestry cluster associated with self-reported Caucasian donors included over 65% of the roughly 400 genotyped donors. The study aimed to test whether signatures of past pathogen exposure could be identified by cataloging public T cell receptors. The study profiled the T cell repertoires of 666 subjects by immunosequencing and related them to cytomegalovirus serostatus. Besides the first cohort of roughly 700 subjects, a separate validation cohort made up of about 120 different subjects was used. To predict cytomegalovirus infection status, the study brought together high-throughput TCR immunosequencing, statistical association of individual TCRs with disease status, and machine learning. In a later analysis, previously published TCR beta repertoires from 550 to 700 donors were re-analyzed and high-resolution HLA genotyping was added so that TCR occurrence patterns could be studied. Rather than using new phenotypic data, the later analysis identified candidate immune exposures from TCR beta sequences and from how often those sequences occurred across donors. To decide whether each TCR beta V gene segment behaved as functional or pseudogenic, an earlier analysis of 587 of the donors relied on high-throughput TCR beta sequencing. Donor age, sex, ethnicity and CMV serostatus were compiled alongside the repertoire data. Genome-wide SNP genotypes for about 55% of the roughly 670 donors were used in a later genetic analysis, which treated that subset as a discovery cohort. All discovery cohort repertoires had been generated on a single sequencing platform. HLA typing covered class I and class II loci at four-digit resolution. Typing coverage varied by locus: roughly 629-640 donors for A, B, C, DRB1 and DQB1; about 520 for DQA1; more than 600 for DPA1; fewer than 480 for DPB1. Five DR-DQ haplotypes were handled as single units for association and clustering because linkage in the cohort was strong. Among under 450 genotyped donors of the cohort, an average of approximately 240,000 unique TCR beta nucleotide sequences were sequenced per donor, roughly a sixth of them non-productive.

The library was made by the immunoSEQ multiplex PCR assay. For the multiplex PCR, a mixture combining 60 forward primers for TCR Vbeta segments and 13 reverse primers for TCR Jbeta segments was used. Amplification of the CDR3 region of rearranged TCR beta genes was performed with a multiplex PCR assay on genomic DNA. On the Illumina HiSeq System, the amplified TCR beta libraries were sequenced as 87-base-pair reads. The published analysis was carried out like this. A later analysis tallied around 87 million unique TCR beta chains across the 666 repertoires, and some 10 million of those chains were shared by two or more donors. To remove PCR and sequencing errors, raw reads were error-corrected and collapsed into unique sequences using a nearest-neighbor algorithm that merged closely related sequences. Alignment of CDR3 sequences to IMGT reference sequences was used to assign V, D and J gene segments. For a sequence to be retained, a match of at least six nucleotides was required to both a V gene segment and a J gene segment. Rearrangements were classified as productive when the CDR3 lacked stop codons and remained in frame with V and J, and all other rearrangements were classified as non-productive. CDR3 was defined according to IMGT convention as the region running from the second conserved V-encoded cysteine to the conserved J-encoded phenylalanine. The earlier analysis of about 500 of the donors excluded sequences that lacked an unambiguous match to a single V gene segment. An earlier analysis of fewer than 650 of the donors classified V segments as functional when productive rearrangements were above 56.7% and as segregating when the standard deviation between donors was above 5%. A statistical classification framework was built to diagnose cytomegalovirus status from the catalog of TCR beta chain sequences. In a later analysis, V and J genes were assigned by comparing TCR nucleotide sequences against IMGT/GENE-DB human TR gene sequences. Using the TCRdist pipeline, a later analysis assigned CDR3 sequences along with most-parsimonious VDJ recombination scenarios. In a later analysis, each TCR beta chain was defined by its CDR3 amino acid sequence together with its V-gene family, and reads without a unique V-gene family were excluded. A later analysis removed 592 highly shared, low-generation-probability nucleotide sequences to deal with suspected cross-contamination and a sequencing artifact. A later analysis calculated a clonal expansion index for each public chain from normalized within-repertoire ranks of inferred template counts. Generation probabilities in a later analysis came from a VDJ recombination model fitted to out-of-frame rearrangements, and those results were checked against IGoR. In a later analysis, TCR-TCR, TCR-HLA and TCR-CMV co-occurrence was scored with hypergeometric tests, and a repertoire-size bias correction was applied to TCR pairs. To estimate false discovery rates, a later analysis permuted the HLA or CMV assignments 20 times. A later analysis grouped co-occurring TCRs with DBSCAN, adding TCRdist sequence similarity when clustering within HLA-allele-positive subsets. Co-occurrence clustering excluded repertoires with fewer than 30,000 or more than 120,000 public chains, plus five with anomalous nucleotide sharing. In TCRdb, the immuneACCESS table is reduced to in-frame sequences with V and J assigned. These tables do not hold every clone; where another copy was compared, an unresolved V gene accounts for under half, and the others remain unexplained. D and trimming were read from the DNA, whereas the V and J calls and clone size are those reported in that table. The sample table lists about 180,000 clones, approximately 88% of them with a count of one. Together, the top ten hold about 1% of the sample.

The cohort comprised 670 or so healthy bone marrow donors. At the time of sampling, all cohort members were nominally healthy, though unrecorded immune exposures were likely present. The donor tested CMV seronegative and was one of the 352 seronegative cohort members. A peripheral blood sample was collected from each donor, and TCR beta sequencing was performed on peripheral blood mononuclear cells. The Qiagen DNeasy Blood Extraction Kit was used to extract genomic DNA from the blood cell samples. Unmatched junction bases come to 6, with V trimmed by 1 base and J by 4 bases. The CDR3, from cysteine to phenylalanine, totals 15 residues. The DNA shown is the 45-base CDR3, in frame from base 1. Based on the germline V gene, the CDR1 and CDR2 sequences are MGHRA and YSYEKL. Remarks on this clone: This clone's antigen is unknown. Base qualities are not recorded, but no much larger clone differs from it by a single base.

Study-wide findings and limitations: Linkage disequilibrium might explain the correlated functional status among segregating V segments, but an unknown experimental factor could not be excluded. Across donors, most TCR sequences were observed very rarely, whereas some public TCRs were present in many individuals. The authors suggested that the approach could potentially be generalized to other disease states and immunological phenotypes. A later analysis reported that several top co-occurrence clusters appeared linked to parvovirus B19, influenza, CMV and Epstein-Barr virus. A further reported finding was that TCR beta sequences accurately predicted the HLA-A and HLA-B alleles for most subjects in the first cohort. Sequencing depth was assumed to be roughly uniform across donors in the presence/absence analyses, though that assumption may not hold. A later genetic analysis associated a missense DCLRE1C variant with V-gene and J-gene trimming of TCR beta chains, and an independent cohort replicated the association. In an earlier analysis of 587 of the donors, most TCR beta V segments appeared in productive rearrangements about 87% or about 30% of the time, broadly matching IMGT annotations. In the study, 150 to 200 TCR beta chains were listed as associated with cytomegalovirus. A later analysis found that TCR association rates varied across HLA loci, with DRB1 alleles showing the most associated TCRs and HLA-C alleles the fewest. Some IMGT-functional V segments, including TRBV6-2 and TRBV6-3, could not be distinguished by the 87-base-pair reads and were therefore excluded. A later analysis found that HLA-associated TCR beta chains were more clonally expanded and had lower generation probabilities than equally common non-associated chains. In vitro tests confirmed that a few of the cytomegalovirus-associated TCR beta chains recognize cytomegalovirus antigens. Because counts were too low, roughly 16 rarely observed V segments, including chromosome 9 orphons, were left out of the earlier analysis of about 620 of the donors. CMV serostatus was the only immune exposure information available for the cohort. Because HLA typing was missing for some donors at each locus, association tests included only the typed subset. A cluster of highly shared sequence variants was judged likely to represent a technical artifact of the sequencing pipeline. In this cohort, only TCR beta chains were sequenced, and detectable features were limited by the absence of alpha or paired-chain data. Specific HLA alleles were associated with 15,000 to 20,000 TCR beta sequences at a false discovery rate of 0.05 in a later analysis. Cytomegalovirus status was reported to be diagnosed by the classifier with high specificity and sensitivity in both the original and validation cohorts. According to a later analysis, most CMV-associated TCR beta chains appeared to be HLA-restricted, and the HLA associations seemed to be driven largely by CMV exposure. According to a later genetic analysis, donors in an Asian-associated ancestry cluster had fewer N-insertions in productive TCRs than the approximately 670-donor mean. When HLA alleles, especially DR and DQ, strongly co-occurred, attributing TCR associations to individual alleles was difficult.

Here the chain combines TRBV4-1 and TRBJ2-7, and 8 junctional nucleotides match TRBD1. The sequenced sample consisted of PBMCs. This receptor was taken from a man between 25 and 39 years old in good health and CMV-seronegative. Read as DNA, the sequence is TGCGCCAGCAGCCAAGGGACAGGGTCCTCTTACGAGCAGTACTTC. It translates as CASSQGTGSSYEQYF.